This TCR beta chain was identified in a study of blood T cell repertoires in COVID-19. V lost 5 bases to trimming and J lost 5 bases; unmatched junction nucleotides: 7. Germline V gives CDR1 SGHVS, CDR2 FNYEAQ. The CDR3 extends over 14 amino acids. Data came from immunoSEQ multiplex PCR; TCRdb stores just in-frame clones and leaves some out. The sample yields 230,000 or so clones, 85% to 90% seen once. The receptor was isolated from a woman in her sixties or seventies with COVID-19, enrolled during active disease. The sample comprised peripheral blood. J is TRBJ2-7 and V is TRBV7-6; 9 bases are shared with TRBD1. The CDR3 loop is CASSKQGAGDEQYF. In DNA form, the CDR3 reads TGTGCCAGCAGCAAACAGGGGGCCGGGGACGAGCAGTACTTC.